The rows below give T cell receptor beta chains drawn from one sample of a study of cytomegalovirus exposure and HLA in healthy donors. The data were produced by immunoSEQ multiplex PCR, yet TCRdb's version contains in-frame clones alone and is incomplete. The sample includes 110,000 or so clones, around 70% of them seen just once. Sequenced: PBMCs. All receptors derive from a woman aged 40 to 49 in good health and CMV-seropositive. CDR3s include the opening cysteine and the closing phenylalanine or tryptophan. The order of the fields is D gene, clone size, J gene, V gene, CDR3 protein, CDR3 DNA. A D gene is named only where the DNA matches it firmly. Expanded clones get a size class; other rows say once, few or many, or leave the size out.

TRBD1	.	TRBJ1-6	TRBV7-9	CASSLGTGGYSPLHF	TGTGCCAGCAGCTTAGGCACAGGGGGCTACTCACCCCTCCACTTT
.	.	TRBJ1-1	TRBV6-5	CASSTTGPRGTEAFF	TGTGCCAGCAGTACCACAGGGCCTCGGGGCACTGAAGCTTTCTTT
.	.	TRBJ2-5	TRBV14	CASSPGGETQYF	TGTGCCAGCAGCCCTGGAGGAGAGACCCAGTACTTC
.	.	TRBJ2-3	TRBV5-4	CASSLGTGRGTDTQYF	TGTGCCAGCAGCTTGGGAACAGGGAGAGGCACAGATACGCAGTATTTT
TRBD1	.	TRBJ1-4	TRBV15	CATSSRLGGQRVDDLFF	TGTGCCACCAGCAGCCGCCTGGGGGGACAGAGGGTTGATGATCTGTTTTTT
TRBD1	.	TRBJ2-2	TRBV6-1	CASRGQGMGAGELFF	TGTGCCAGCAGAGGACAGGGGATGGGGGCCGGGGAGCTGTTTTTT
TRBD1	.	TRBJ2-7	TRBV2	CASRVGQDSYEQYF	TGTGCCAGCAGAGTAGGACAGGACTCCTACGAGCAGTACTTC
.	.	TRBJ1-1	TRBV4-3	CASSQEQGAEAFF	TGCGCCAGCAGCCAAGAACAGGGAGCTGAAGCTTTCTTT
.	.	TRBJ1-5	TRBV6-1	CASSEQLSNQPQHF	TGTGCCAGCAGTGAACAGTTAAGCAATCAGCCCCAGCATTTT
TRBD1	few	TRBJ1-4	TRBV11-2	CASSLVRGQGAREKLFF	TGTGCCAGCAGCTTAGTCCGAGGACAGGGGGCTAGAGAAAAACTGTTTTTT
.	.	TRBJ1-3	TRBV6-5	CASSPGLISGNTIYF	TGTGCCAGCAGTCCTGGCCTCATATCTGGAAACACCATATATTTT
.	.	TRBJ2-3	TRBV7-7	CASSNQGDTQYF	TGTGCTAGCAGCAACCAGGGGGATACGCAGTATTTT
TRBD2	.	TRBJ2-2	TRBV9	CASSSSLAGVDYGELFF	TGTGCCAGCAGCTCCTCACTAGCGGGAGTTGATTACGGGGAGCTGTTTTTT
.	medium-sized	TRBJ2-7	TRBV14	CASSQGQGSYEQYF	TGTGCCAGCAGCCAAGGGCAGGGTAGCTACGAGCAGTACTTC
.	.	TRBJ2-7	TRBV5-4	CASSLGQLSSYEQYF	TGTGCCAGCAGCTTGGGACAGCTAAGCTCCTACGAGCAGTACTTC
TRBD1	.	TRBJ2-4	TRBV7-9	CASSRTGTTKNIQYF	TGTGCCAGCAGCAGGACAGGTACAACCAAAAACATTCAGTACTTC
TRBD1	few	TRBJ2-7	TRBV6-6	CASSFGQGSYEQYF	TGTGCCAGCAGCTTCGGACAGGGTTCCTACGAGCAGTACTTC
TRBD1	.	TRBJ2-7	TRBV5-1	CASSGTGGSYEQYF	TGCGCCAGCAGCGGGACAGGGGGCTCCTACGAGCAGTACTTC
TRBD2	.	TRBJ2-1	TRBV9	CASSVNRWGTSGRARDEQFF	TGTGCCAGCAGCGTAAACAGGTGGGGGACTAGCGGGAGGGCTCGGGATGAGCAGTTCTTC
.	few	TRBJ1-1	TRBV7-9	CASSLSGGNTEAFF	TGTGCCAGCAGCTTAAGCGGGGGGAACACTGAAGCTTTCTTT
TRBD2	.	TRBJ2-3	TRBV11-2	CASSLVAQLAGGTDTQYF	TGTGCCAGCAGCTTAGTCGCCCAACTAGCGGGGGGCACAGATACGCAGTATTTT
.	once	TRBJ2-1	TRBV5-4	CASSLGSGVGEQFF	TGTGCCAGCAGCTTGGGTAGCGGCGTCGGTGAGCAGTTCTTC
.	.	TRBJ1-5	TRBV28	CASSFRLNNQPQHF	TGTGCCAGCAGTTTTAGACTGAACAATCAGCCCCAGCATTTT
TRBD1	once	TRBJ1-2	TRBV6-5	CASGQGNYGYTF	TGTGCCAGTGGACAGGGAAACTATGGCTACACCTTC
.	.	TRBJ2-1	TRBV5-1	CASSFEGGLYNEQFF	TGCGCCAGCAGCTTCGAGGGAGGTCTCTACAATGAGCAGTTCTTC
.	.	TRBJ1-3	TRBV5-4	CASSGGTGGSGNTIYF	TGTGCCAGCAGTGGGGGGACGGGCGGCTCTGGAAACACCATATATTTT